This paragraph covers one T cell receptor beta chain sequence. The antigen remains undetermined. Germline is not matched at one junction end, which may reflect a read error. The record originates from a study of blood T cells in healthy people across ages. General study results and limits: Relative to aged donors, long-lived donors carried more naive CD4+ cells and displayed higher diversity.

The CDR3 consists of 14 residues. The V gene's germline CDR1 is MNHEY and CDR2 SVGAGI. A second PCR, run for about 7 to 11 cycles, used a sample-barcoded 5' primer plus a J-beta primer mix. TCRdb itself ran the 5' RACE reads through MiXCR, one entry per CDR3 protein. Of roughly 1.5 million distinct CDR3 sequences in the sample, less than 45% were seen once. The clonotype was recovered from a woman between 18 and 29 years old in good health. Input material: blood. The V and J genes are TRBV6-5 and TRBJ2-3; D gene uncertain. The CDR3: CATSKNTLTDTQYF. The CDR3 DNA follows: TGTGCCACCAGTAAGAATACCCTCACAGATACGCAGTATTTT.